The 2 T cell receptor beta chains listed next were all sequenced from one sample in a study of shared clonotypes between healthy human individuals. Using immunoSEQ multiplex PCR, the repertoire was profiled, and TCRdb retains in-frame clones only, with some absent. The sample consists of about 460,000 clones, approximately 80% of them appearing once. Sequenced material: PBMCs. The receptors come from a woman in her forties in good health. Some clones in this sample may be carry-over from other donors' samples.

CDR3: CASRPRQGFNEKLFF. The CDR3 nucleotides read TGTGCCAGCAGGCCCAGACAGGGATTTAATGAAAAACTGTTTTTT. The gene calls are TRBV2 and TRBJ1-4; 7 bases align to TRBD1. The CDR3 runs to 15 residues. The V and J ends lost 6 bases and 4 bases, in that order; junction bases with no gene match: 8. Germline CDR1 SNHLY, CDR2 FYNNEI.

This clone was found many times. The chain is built from TRBV7-2 and TRBJ2-6; D remains ambiguous. The CDR3 has 15 amino acids. Trimming took 1 base from V and 0 from J, leaving 4 bases between them. The germline V gene has CDR1 SGHTA and CDR2 FQGNSA. This CDR3 is CASSLVISGANVLTF. The CDR3 DNA is TGTGCCAGCAGCTTAGTTATCTCTGGGGCCAACGTCCTGACTTTC.